This T cell receptor beta chain emerged from a study of T cell changes during pregnancy in multiple sclerosis. CDR3 length: 14 amino acids. Germline-derived CDR1 and CDR2 are LNHDA and SQIVND (reference sequence). V shed 1 base, J shed 5 bases, and the junction held 4 bases outside the gene matches. Produced via immunoSEQ multiplex PCR; TCRdb's table is partial and in-frame only. This sample has about 73,000 clones, with around 90% found just once. The gene calls are TRBV19 and TRBJ1-1; 7 positions agree with TRBD1. This receptor was taken from a female donor in good health, enrolled as a control in a pregnancy study. The sequences come from peripheral blood, collected after pregnancy. As DNA, the CDR3 is TGTGCCAGTAGTATAGTAGGGGGCGCGACTGAAGCTTTCTTT. Encoded protein: CASSIVGGATEAFF.